A selection of T cell receptor beta chains follows, all from one sample in a study of shared clonotypes between healthy human individuals. This table comes from immunoSEQ multiplex PCR, and its TCRdb copy is limited to in-frame clones, with some not included. The table shows 1 million to 1.3 million clones, with about 84% occurring only once. Sequencing input: memory CD4+ T cells from PBMCs. All receptors derive from a man in his late teens or twenties in good health. Some clones in this sample may be carry-over from other donors' samples. Each CDR3 is given with its conserved first and last residue. The D gene is left open where the match is weak. A clone size is listed for some rows: how often the clone was seen (once, few, many), or a class if it is expanded.

d_call	v_call	clone_size	j_call	cdr3_nt	cdr3_aa
TRBD2	TRBV30	once	TRBJ2-3	TGTGCCTGGAATAGCGGGGTTTTCACAGATACGCAGTATTTT	CAWNSGVFTDTQYF
TRBD1	TRBV19	.	TRBJ2-5	TGTGCCAGTAGTATTGGTCCGACAGGGGTCACGGAGACCCAGTACTTC	CASSIGPTGVTETQYF
.	TRBV19	.	TRBJ2-7	TGTGCCAGTAGTGTCGGGACTCTTTACGAGCAGTACTTC	CASSVGTLYEQYF
.	TRBV28	.	TRBJ2-7	TGTGCCAGCAGTTTTACAGGGACGACCTACGAGCAGTACTTC	CASSFTGTTYEQYF
TRBD1	TRBV28	few	TRBJ1-1	TGTGCCAGCAGTGGCCGACAGGGGTGGCCTGAAGCTTTCTTT	CASSGRQGWPEAFF
TRBD2	TRBV5-1	.	TRBJ2-7	TGCGCCAGCAGCTCCATACTGGGACTAGCGGGGGAGACCTACGAGCAGTACTTC	CASSSILGLAGETYEQYF
TRBD2	TRBV5-4	.	TRBJ2-5	TGTGCCAGCAGCTGGGGACTAGCCCGGACCCAAGAGACCCAGTACTTC	CASSWGLARTQETQYF
TRBD1	TRBV5-5	.	TRBJ2-2	TGTGCCAGCAGCCTCGACAGGGGGCAAACCGGGGAGCTGTTTTTT	CASSLDRGQTGELFF
.	TRBV18	.	TRBJ1-2	TGTGCCAGCTCTCCGGCAGGACTTAACTATGGCTACACCTTC	CASSPAGLNYGYTF
TRBD2	TRBV6-5	.	TRBJ2-2	TGTGCCAGCGGGAGGGGGAACACCGGGGAGCTGTTTTTT	CASGRGNTGELFF
.	TRBV9	.	TRBJ2-7	TGTGCCAGCAGCGTAGAAGGCTCCCTCCCCGAGCAGTACTTC	CASSVEGSLPEQYF
.	TRBV28	.	TRBJ2-2	TGTGCCAGCAGATATACAGGGCCCGGGGAGCTGTTTTTT	CASRYTGPGELFF
.	TRBV14	.	TRBJ2-1	TGTGCCAGCAGTAAAGACCCCGGGACGGCTTACAATGAGCAGTTCTTC	CASSKDPGTAYNEQFF
.	TRBV4-3	few	TRBJ2-3	TGCGCCAGCAGCCAAGTTTATGCGGATACAGATACGCAGTATTTT	CASSQVYADTDTQYF
.	TRBV27	.	TRBJ2-1	TGTGCCAGCAGTTTAAAACGCTCGGTTGAGCAGTTCTTC	CASSLKRSVEQFF
TRBD2	TRBV2	.	TRBJ2-1	TGTGCCAGCAGTGCGTTAGCGGGAGAGTACAATGAGCAGTTCTTC	CASSALAGEYNEQFF
.	TRBV30	.	TRBJ2-2	TGTGCCTGGGGAAGGACCGGGGAGCTGTTTTTT	CAWGRTGELFF
.	TRBV2	few	TRBJ2-5	TGTGCCAGCAGTGAAAACAGGAAAGAGACCCAGTACTTC	CASSENRKETQYF
.	TRBV5-1	.	TRBJ1-1	TGCGCCAGCAGCTTGGTAGGCCAGGGTGGCGAAGCTTTCTTT	CASSLVGQGGEAFF
.	TRBV25-1	once	TRBJ2-7	TGTGCCAGCAGTGAAGGATGGGTAGGCGAGCAGTACTTC	CASSEGWVGEQYF
TRBD1	TRBV28	.	TRBJ1-5	TGTGCCAGCAGAGGCGCGGGACAGAACAATCAGCCCCAGCATTTT	CASRGAGQNNQPQHF
.	TRBV7-2	few	TRBJ1-4	TGTGCCAGCAGCTTGTCTTCAACTAATGAAAAACTGTTTTTT	CASSLSSTNEKLFF
TRBD1	TRBV10-3	.	TRBJ1-2	TGTGCCATCACCGCAACAGGGGATTCTAACTATGGCTACACCTTC	CAITATGDSNYGYTF
.	TRBV5-6	.	TRBJ2-5	TGTGCCAGCAGCTACCGGGACGTCCGCGAGACCCAGTACTTC	CASSYRDVRETQYF
.	TRBV9	.	TRBJ1-1	TGTGCCAGCAGCAGGACCGGGGTGAACACTGAAGCTTTCTTT	CASSRTGVNTEAFF
TRBD1	TRBV4-1	.	TRBJ2-7	TGCGCCAGCAGCCAGGGCTGGACAGGGGGCGACTACGAGCAGTACTTC	CASSQGWTGGDYEQYF
TRBD2	TRBV28	.	TRBJ2-7	TGTGCCAGCGGGACTAGCGGGAGGGCCACCTACGAGCAGTACTTC	CASGTSGRATYEQYF
.	TRBV29-1	.	TRBJ1-2	TGCAGCGCTGAACGGGGACAACAGCCAGGTGGCTACACCTTC	CSAERGQQPGGYTF
.	TRBV28	few	TRBJ1-4	TGTGCCAGCAGGACAAATGAAAAACTGTTTTTT	CASRTNEKLFF
.	TRBV27	.	TRBJ1-2	TGTGCCAGCAGCCCAACGACCTCCGGCTATGGCTACACCTTC	CASSPTTSGYGYTF
.	TRBV5-1	.	TRBJ2-1	TGCGCCAGCAGCGTAGGACCATCCTACAATGAGCAGTTCTTC	CASSVGPSYNEQFF
TRBD1	TRBV7-8	.	TRBJ2-3	TGTGCCAGCAGCTTATGGGACAGTCTAACAGATACGCAGTATTTT	CASSLWDSLTDTQYF
TRBD2	TRBV27	.	TRBJ2-4	TGTGCCAGCAGTTTCGGAGCGGGAGGGCCGCTTCAGTACTTC	CASSFGAGGPLQYF
.	TRBV5-1	.	TRBJ2-6	TGCGCCAGCAGCGCGGCTACTGGTGGGGCCAACGTCCTGACTTTC	CASSAATGGANVLTF
.	TRBV7-6	many	TRBJ2-5	TGTGCCAGCAGCCCCCCCCTTGAGACCCAGTACTTC	CASSPPLETQYF
.	TRBV29-1	.	TRBJ1-3	TGCAGCGTTGCTGGGGAAGGAAGAAACACCATATATTTT	CSVAGEGRNTIYF
.	TRBV11-2	.	TRBJ1-3	TGTGCCAGCAGCTTAAGGGTCGCTGGAAACACCATATATTTT	CASSLRVAGNTIYF
.	TRBV19	.	TRBJ2-2	TGTGCCAGTAGTATTTTTAGCGTTAACACCGGGGAGCTGTTTTTT	CASSIFSVNTGELFF
.	TRBV5-1	.	TRBJ1-2	TGCGCCAGCAGCTTGGGCGGGGAAGCTAACTATGGCTACACCTTC	CASSLGGEANYGYTF
.	TRBV11-3	.	TRBJ2-1	TGTGCCAGCAGCAACCGACAGGGAAGGGAGGCTGAGCAGTTCTTC	CASSNRQGREAEQFF